A single sample is the source of the 19 T cell receptor beta chains below, sequenced in a study of shared clonotypes between healthy human individuals. Positively selected for CCR7, the CD45RO-negative cells used as naive CD8 cells excluded terminally differentiated effector memory CD45RA+ cells. Assay used: immunoSEQ multiplex PCR; TCRdb lists only in-frame clones, some missing. In the table there are 1.5 million to 2.5 million clones, approximately 95% of which are singletons. The specimen sequenced was naive CD8+ T cells sorted from blood. The receptors were sampled from a man between 18 and 35 years old in good health.

The V gene is TRBV9, the J gene TRBJ2-7; 10 positions match TRBD2. The CDR3 totals 16 residues. Germline V gene lookup returns CDR1 SGDLS and CDR2 YYNGEE. The junction had 6 bases not matched to a gene; V was cut back by 0 bases and J by 3 bases. This CDR3 reads CASSVGALAGDYEQYF. The CDR3, as DNA: TGTGCCAGCAGCGTAGGTGCCCTAGCGGGAGACTACGAGCAGTACTTC.

The chain links TRBV2 to TRBJ1-1; TRBD1 aligns across 8 bases. Germline trimming cut 6 bases from V and 2 bases from J; bases unmatched to any gene: 8. CDR1 and CDR2 (germline): SNHLY, FYNNEI. There are 15 residues in the CDR3. CDR3 in amino acids: CASRDWTGPNTEAFF. The CDR3 bases are TGTGCCAGCAGAGATTGGACAGGGCCCAACACTGAAGCTTTCTTT.

As regards this clone: Other nucleotide sequences from this sample produce the same CDR3. The chain employs TRBV14 and TRBJ2-7; D is uncertain. The CDR3 totals 13 residues. Germline-derived CDR1 and CDR2 are SGHDN and FVKESK. The germline V and J ends were trimmed by 0 bases and 3 bases, with 6 bases remaining between them. The CDR3 DNA reads TGTGCCAGCAGCCAAGAAGGCGGCTACGAGCAGTACTTC. Its translation: CASSQEGGYEQYF.

The V and J genes are TRBV9 and TRBJ2-7; tentatively, D is TRBD1 (6 bases). The length of the CDR3 is 14 residues. Germline CDR1 is SGDLS and CDR2 is YYNGEE. The V gene lost 3 bases and the J gene lost 5 bases, with 15 bases spanning the gap. The DNA for the CDR3 is TGTGCCAGCAGCGCAGGGGAAACGTGGGACGAGCAGTACTTC. Protein sequence: CASSAGETWDEQYF.

The chain combines TRBV7-9 with TRBJ2-5; D gene unclear. Deletions cut 4 bases from V and 0 bases from J, with 6 bases between. CDR1 is SEHNR, CDR2 FQNEAQ, per germline (reference sequence). The CDR3 runs 13 residues. Here the CDR3 DNA reads TGTGCCAGCAGCTCCCCCCACCAAGAGACCCAGTACTTC. This encodes CASSSPHQETQYF.

The genes are TRBV5-6 and TRBJ2-3, with D possibly being TRBD2 (5 bases). The V and J ends lost 7 bases and 6 bases respectively, with 15 bases between them. Germline CDR1 reads SGHDT; CDR2 reads YYEEEE. This CDR3 contains 13 residues. The CDR3 nucleotides read TGTGCCAGCGGGAACGGGATAGAGGATACGCAGTATTTT. This codes for CASGNGIEDTQYF.

The count of this clone is one. V usage is TRBV5-4 and J usage is TRBJ2-7; 7 bases match TRBD1. V gave up 0 bases and J gave up 5 bases; unmatched junction bases: 5. This CDR3 has 14 residues. Germline lookup yields CDR1 SGHNT and CDR2 YYREEE (reference sequence). CDR3 in DNA: TGTGCCAGCAGCTTGGTTCAGGGGGAGAACGAGCAGTACTTC. Protein sequence: CASSLVQGENEQYF.

This sequence joins TRBV7-9 and TRBJ2-5, with D possibly matching TRBD2 (6 bases). This CDR3 is built from 17 residues. CDR1 is SEHNR and CDR2 is FQNEAQ in the germline V gene (reference sequence). Deletions cut 3 bases from V and 2 bases from J, with 19 bases between. CDR3 sequence: CASSFSRLGRLQETQYF. The CDR3 DNA reads TGTGCCAGCAGCTTCAGCCGACTAGGAAGGCTACAAGAGACCCAGTACTTC.

This clone has just a few counts. The sample has other DNA sequences that encode this CDR3 too. The chain joins TRBV7-9 to TRBJ2-7; D call uncertain. This CDR3 has 11 residues. The germline CDR1 and CDR2 sequences are SEHNR and FQNEAQ (reference sequence). Trimming took 4 bases from V and 2 from J, leaving 3 bases between them. For the CDR3, the DNA is TGTGCCAGCAGCTCCGCCTACGAGCAGTACTTC. This gives the protein CASSSAYEQYF.

J is TRBJ2-1 and V is TRBV19, with D perhaps TRBD2 (5 bases). The CDR3 is 15 amino acids. Germline CDR1 LNHDA, CDR2 SQIVND (reference sequence). Trimming shortened V by 4 bases and J by 0 bases, and 10 bases separated the two germline ends. CDR3 DNA sequence: TGTGCCAGTAGTACAAGCGGAAGCTCCTACAATGAGCAGTTCTTC. It codes for CASSTSGSSYNEQFF.

The CDR3 reads CASSSRRGETQYF. The CDR3 DNA follows: TGTGCCAGCAGCTCGAGAAGGGGGGAGACCCAGTACTTC. The genes are TRBV7-8 and TRBJ2-5; possibly TRBD1 for D (6 bases). Trimming stripped 4 bases from V and 5 bases from J, with 11 bases between. The CDR3 runs to 13 residues. The germline gives CDR1 SGHVS, CDR2 FQNEAQ.

The V gene is TRBV27, the J gene TRBJ1-5, with TRBD1 matching 8 bases. This CDR3 is 15 amino acids long. V lost 5 bases and J lost 7; bases outside the gene matches: 10. CDR1 and CDR2 from the germline V gene are MNHEY and SMNVEV (reference sequence). DNA of the CDR3: TGTGCCAGCAGTCCCGGACAGGGTGGGGGCCAGCCCCAGCATTTT. Translated: CASSPGQGGGQPQHF.

This sequence joins TRBV30 and TRBJ2-7; 8 bases are shared with TRBD1. This CDR3 contains 15 residues. V gave up 0 bases and J gave up 2 bases; unmatched junction bases: 6. The germline CDR1 and CDR2 sequences are GTSNPN and SVGIG (reference sequence). CDR3 in amino acids: CAWSVATGVAYEQYF. The CDR3 DNA is TGTGCCTGGAGTGTAGCGACAGGGGTGGCCTACGAGCAGTACTTC.

V gene TRBV4-3 combines with J gene TRBJ1-2, with D uncertain. V shed 0 bases and J shed 6 bases, with 17 bases lying between them. CDR1 LGHNA and CDR2 YSLEER come from the germline V gene. The CDR3 sequence is 16 residues long. The CDR3 bases are TGCGCCAGCAGCCAAGAGAGAAAGGAATTCTTCGATGGCTACACCTTC. Its translation: CASSQERKEFFDGYTF.

The chain employs TRBV28 and TRBJ2-1, with 7 nucleotides matching TRBD1. This CDR3 contains 15 residues. Germline V gene data show CDR1 as MDHEN and CDR2 as SYDVKM. V lost 5 bases, J lost 9 bases, and 13 bases stayed unmatched. In nucleotides, the CDR3 is TGTGCCAGCAGTAGCCAGGGACAGTTTGACGGTGAGCAGTTCTTC. It codes for CASSSQGQFDGEQFF.

V is TRBV7-9 and J is TRBJ2-1; a weak D match, TRBD2 (6 bases). V shed 8 bases and J shed 0 bases, with 20 bases lying between them. The CDR3 totals 17 residues. Germline V lookup: CDR1 SEHNR, CDR2 FQNEAQ (reference sequence). The CDR3 here is CASVFGAGPSSYNEQFF. Here the CDR3 DNA reads TGTGCCAGCGTCTTTGGGGCGGGGCCGAGCTCCTACAATGAGCAGTTCTTC.

The chain uses TRBV11-2 and TRBJ1-1; 8 nucleotides agree with TRBD1. The junction had 6 bases not matched to a gene; V was cut back by 4 bases and J by 5 bases. The CDR3 is made up of 14 amino acids. The V gene's germline CDR1 is SGHAT and CDR2 FQNNGV. This CDR3 is CASSSGQGATEAFF. CDR3 sequence (DNA): TGTGCCAGCAGCTCCGGACAGGGAGCGACTGAAGCTTTCTTT.

The rearrangement uses TRBV5-8 and TRBJ1-1; D uncertain. This CDR3 has 15 residues. The V gene's germline CDR1 is SGHTS and CDR2 YDEGEE. The V gene lost 2 bases and the J gene lost 0 bases, with 11 bases spanning the gap. CDR3 amino acids: CASSFPRAMNTEAFF. Here the CDR3 DNA reads TGTGCCAGCAGCTTCCCCCGGGCGATGAACACTGAAGCTTTCTTT.

This clone has only one observation. The rearrangement links TRBV5-4 to TRBJ2-7; the D call may be TRBD1 or TRBD2 (6 bases each). The length of the CDR3 is 13 residues. V dropped 4 bases and J dropped 4 bases, with 12 bases sitting between them. Germline CDR1 is SGHNT and CDR2 is YYREEE (reference sequence). CDR3 sequence reads: CASSQGTLYEQYF. The CDR3 DNA is TGTGCCAGCAGCCAGGGGACTCTGTACGAGCAGTACTTC.